This paragraph covers one T cell receptor (beta chain) sequence. The data stem from a study of blood T cell repertoires in COVID-19. Turning to the study itself: COVID-19 samples collected from the United States, Italy and Spain covered acute and convalescent phases.

Germline V CDR1 and CDR2: LGHDT, YNNKEL (reference sequence). V was clipped by 8 bases and J by 6 bases; unmatched bases: 6. This CDR3 spans 12 amino acids. Clones were read by immunoSEQ multiplex PCR, and TCRdb kept only the in-frame ones, dropping some. Here the sample spans 150,000 to 200,000 clones, approximately 83% being singletons. The TCR comes from a man in his sixties with acute or convalescent COVID-19. The chain recombines TRBV3-1 (or the pseudogene TRBV3-2) with TRBJ2-7; 8 bases agree with TRBD2. Sequenced sample: peripheral blood. DNA of the CDR3: TGTGCCAGCCTACGGGAGGGAGGCGAGCAGTACTTC. Translated, it gives CASLREGGEQYF.